This T cell receptor beta chain originates from a study of T cells in Graves' hyperthyroidism and ophthalmopathy. This clonotype has at least ten counts. The study collected blood at first hyperthyroidism diagnosis, before any ophthalmopathy symptoms arose. What was amplified from RNA transcripts were TCR beta CDR3 regions. The primer set for the first-round RT-PCR of the TCR CDR3 was HTBI. TCRdb passed the multiplex PCR reads through MiXCR, listing each CDR3 protein once. This sample has some 250,000 distinct CDR3 sequences, with roughly 15% found just once. Unmatched junction bases numbered 8, after V lost 7 bases and J lost 6 bases. The CDR3 extends over 15 amino acids. CDR1 and CDR2 (germline): LNHDA, SQIVND (reference sequence).

Sequencing used blood. The sequence derives from a woman in her forties with Graves' hyperthyroidism that later progressed to Graves' ophthalmopathy. The chain uses TRBV19 and TRBJ1-5; TRBD1 agrees at 11 bases. The CDR3 region is CASTDRGLDSQPQHF. CDR3 sequence (DNA): TGTGCCAGTACGGACAGGGGGCTAGATTCTCAGCCCCAGCATTTT.